The next 19 T cell receptor beta chains were all read from a single sample in a study of shared clonotypes between healthy human individuals. Data came from immunoSEQ multiplex PCR; TCRdb stores just in-frame clones and leaves some out. Found here are about 2.3 million clones, about nine tenths of them singletons; the top ten hold approximately 0.41%. The sequencing sample was made of naive CD4+ T cells from PBMCs. This sample's subset: CD45RA+ positively selected. The receptors here all came from a man between 18 and 35 years old in good health. Some clones in this sample may be carry-over from other donors' samples.

The chain recombines TRBV7-8 with TRBJ2-7, with 8 nucleotides matching TRBD2. CDR1 is SGHVS, CDR2 FQNEAQ, per germline. The CDR3 totals 16 residues. The V segment lost 4 bases and the J segment 4 bases; nucleotides outside the gene matches: 12. The CDR3 reads CASSSKGSGRLYEQYF. The CDR3 DNA follows: TGTGCCAGCAGCTCAAAAGGCAGCGGGAGACTATACGAGCAGTACTTC.

Turning to this clone: Other DNA sequences within the sample encode an identical CDR3. V gene TRBV27 combines with J gene TRBJ1-1; 10 nucleotides agree with TRBD1. The CDR3 is 14 amino acids. V lost 6 bases to trimming and J lost 1 base; unmatched junction nucleotides: 2. Germline loops: CDR1 MNHEY, CDR2 SMNVEV (reference sequence). CDR3 sequence reads: CASSRDRGNTEAFF. The CDR3 region has the DNA TGTGCCAGCAGCCGGGACAGGGGGAACACTGAAGCTTTCTTT.

The chain carries TRBV23-1 and TRBJ2-1, with D uncertain. TRBV23-1 is an ORF; its function is uncertain. Trimming took off 1 base at V and 3 bases at J, with 28 bases between the two ends. This CDR3 has 21 amino acids. The CDR3 spells CASSQFYLWRSRERRYNEQFF. The CDR3 region has the DNA TGCGCCAGCAGTCAATTTTACCTATGGCGCTCTCGTGAGAGACGCTACAATGAGCAGTTCTTC.

The rearrangement uses TRBV7-9 and TRBJ1-1, with TRBD1 as a possible D gene (5 bases). Trimming pared 3 bases from V and 1 base from J, leaving 18 bases between. Germline V lookup: CDR1 SEHNR, CDR2 FQNEAQ (reference sequence). This CDR3 has 17 residues. The CDR3 sequence is CASSFGGARAWNTEAFF. CDR3 nucleotides: TGTGCCAGCAGCTTTGGCGGGGCCAGGGCTTGGAACACTGAAGCTTTCTTT.

The chain has TRBV5-1 and TRBJ2-3; D remains ambiguous. Trimming took 5 bases from V and 7 from J, leaving 17 bases between them. The CDR3 has 14 amino acids. CDR1 is SGHRS and CDR2 is YFSETQ in the germline V gene. DNA of the CDR3: TGCGCCAGCAGTCCGGACGGTTCCAGAAATACGCAGTATTTT. Protein: CASSPDGSRNTQYF.

J is TRBJ2-2 and V is TRBV6-5; D may be TRBD2 (6 bases). This CDR3 spans 14 amino acids. V dropped 11 bases and J dropped 4 bases, with 17 bases sitting between them. Germline V gene lookup returns CDR1 MNHEY and CDR2 SVGAGI. Here the CDR3 reads CAAGTSRGTGELFF. The CDR3, as DNA: TGTGCCGCAGGCACTAGCCGGGGCACCGGGGAGCTGTTTTTT.

Only one count was recorded for this clone. V and J are TRBV28 and TRBJ2-1; 14 positions agree with TRBD2. This CDR3 comprises 17 residues. The J segment lost 8 bases and the V segment lost 4 bases, leaving 10 bases of the junction unmatched. Per the germline V gene, CDR1 is MDHEN and CDR2 is SYDVKM. The CDR3: CASSSPSTSGRAHEQFF. In nucleotides, the CDR3 is TGTGCCAGCAGTTCCCCATCGACTAGCGGGAGGGCGCATGAGCAGTTCTTC.

The chain combines TRBV19 with TRBJ2-7; D remains ambiguous. V lost 3 bases to trimming and J lost 7 bases, with 13 bases between them. Germline assignment: CDR1 LNHDA and CDR2 SQIVND (reference sequence). CDR3 length: 13 amino acids. The CDR3 DNA reads as TGTGCCAGTAGTATTACACGCAGCTGGGAGCAGTACTTC. Protein: CASSITRSWEQYF.

This clone was seen a handful of times. The chain joins TRBV10-2 to TRBJ1-2; D may be TRBD1 (5 bases). This CDR3 comprises 13 residues. The germline V gene has CDR1 WSHSY and CDR2 SAAADI. With 4 bases removed from V and 6 bases from J, the gap between germline ends came to 12 bases. In DNA, the CDR3 is TGCGCCAGCAGTGTCGGGGGGGGTGATGGCTACACCTTC. As protein: CASSVGGGDGYTF.

V gene TRBV27 combines with J gene TRBJ1-2; 7 nucleotides match TRBD1. Looked up from germline, CDR1 is MNHEY and CDR2 is SMNVEV (reference sequence). This CDR3 spans 12 amino acids. The J segment lost 5 bases and the V segment lost 6 bases, leaving 3 bases of the junction unmatched. In DNA, the CDR3 is TGTGCCAGCAGAGACAGGGAATATGGCTACACCTTC. Protein: CASRDREYGYTF.

The genes are TRBV27 and TRBJ2-2; D is perhaps TRBD1 (5 bases). Trimming shortened V by 7 bases and J by 5 bases, and 14 bases separated the two germline ends. CDR1 and CDR2 (germline): MNHEY, SMNVEV (reference sequence). This CDR3 contains 14 residues. CDR3: CASNNPAGTGELFF. In nucleotides, the CDR3 is TGTGCCAGCAACAATCCAGCAGGGACCGGGGAGCTGTTTTTT.

J is TRBJ2-3 and V is TRBV6-6, with 8 bases identical to TRBD2. V was pared by 7 bases and J by 2 bases, with 5 bases of the junction left unmatched. CDR3 length: 14 residues. Germline CDR1 MNHNY, CDR2 SVGAGI (reference sequence). CDR3 region: CASKPSGHTDTQYF. CDR3 in DNA: TGTGCCAGCAAACCTAGCGGGCACACAGATACGCAGTATTTT.

J is TRBJ1-2 and V is TRBV6-1; unclear D gene. Germline CDR1 is MNHNS and CDR2 is SASEGT. Trimming removed 8 bases from V and 4 bases from J, with 14 bases in between. The length of the CDR3 is 13 residues. This chain's CDR3 is CASLNTRGYGYTF. DNA for the CDR3: TGTGCCAGCCTAAATACTCGGGGCTATGGCTACACCTTC.

The V call is TRBV7-3, the J call TRBJ2-3, with D possibly TRBD2 on 5 matching bases. The CDR3 loop spans 15 amino acids. Germline assignment: CDR1 SGHTA and CDR2 FQGTGA. The V and J ends lost 4 bases and 2 bases respectively, with 13 bases between them. CDR3 region: CASSSASTPTDTQYF. The DNA for the CDR3 is TGTGCCAGCAGCTCCGCTAGCACACCCACAGATACGCAGTATTTT.

CDR3 nucleotides: TGTGCCTCTGGACTAGCGGCAACAGATACGCAGTATTTT. It codes for CASGLAATDTQYF. The chain is built from TRBV30 and TRBJ2-3; 10 nucleotides line up with TRBD2. V lost 7 bases, J lost 3 bases, and 4 bases stayed unmatched. The germline V gene encodes CDR1 GTSNPN and CDR2 SVGIG (reference sequence). The CDR3 has 13 amino acids.

The chain combines TRBV10-2 with TRBJ1-5; D gene uncertain. Trimming removed 2 bases from V and 3 bases from J, with 11 bases in between. Germline V CDR1 and CDR2: WSHSY, SAAADI. CDR3 length: 15 amino acids. CDR3 sequence reads: CASSEGRYNNQPQHF. The CDR3 region has the DNA TGCGCCAGCAGTGAGGGGAGGTACAACAATCAGCCCCAGCATTTT.

The gene calls are TRBV28 and TRBJ2-1, with D possibly being TRBD1 (5 bases). V lost 2 bases to trimming and J lost 9 bases, with 17 bases between them. Germline CDR1 reads MDHEN; CDR2 reads SYDVKM. This CDR3 is built from 15 residues. CDR3 coding DNA: TGTGCCAGCAGTTTAATGGACACAGACTCTAGTGAGCAGTTCTTC. It is translated as CASSLMDTDSSEQFF.

The count of this clone is one. The chain couples TRBV19 to TRBJ2-7; D gene ambiguous. The germline V gene encodes CDR1 LNHDA and CDR2 SQIVND (reference sequence). Trimming took off 5 bases at V and 4 bases at J, with 15 bases between the two ends. The CDR3 consists of 14 residues. Here the CDR3 reads CASSYRPGAYEQYF. The CDR3 DNA reads as TGTGCCAGTAGTTATCGGCCGGGTGCATACGAGCAGTACTTC.

The V gene is TRBV19, the J gene TRBJ1-3, with a tentative D call TRBD1 (5 bases). CDR1 is LNHDA and CDR2 is SQIVND in the germline V gene (reference sequence). There are 15 residues in the CDR3. Trimming took off 3 bases at V and 4 bases at J, with 13 bases between the two ends. The CDR3: CASSIGGKSGNTIYF. The DNA of the CDR3 is TGTGCCAGTAGTATTGGGGGAAAATCCGGAAACACCATATATTTT.